The 20 T cell receptor beta chains listed next were all sequenced from one sample in a study of shared clonotypes between healthy human individuals. The data were produced by immunoSEQ multiplex PCR, yet TCRdb's version contains in-frame clones alone and is incomplete. The sample carries 950,000 to 1,100,000 clones, roughly 70% recorded once. The source material was memory CD4+ T cells sorted from blood. Subset of the sample: CD45RA-negative fraction. The receptors stem from a man between 18 and 29 years old in good health.

The V gene is TRBV11-2, the J gene TRBJ1-1; possible D gene TRBD1, 6 bases. This CDR3 comprises 14 residues. V was clipped by 1 base and J by 1 base, with 7 bases between them. CDR1 and CDR2 from the germline V gene are SGHAT and FQNNGV. The CDR3 DNA is TGTGCCAGCAGCTTAGGGACAGCGAACACTGAAGCTTTCTTT. Translated, it gives CASSLGTANTEAFF.

Comment on this clone: The junction differs from germline at one of its ends, possibly a read error. The rearrangement joins TRBV7-7 to TRBJ2-3; 7 nucleotides match TRBD2. This CDR3 is 15 amino acids long. The germline V gene encodes CDR1 SSHAT and CDR2 FNYEAQ (reference sequence). The DNA of the CDR3 is TGTGCTAGCAGCCCCGGACTAGAGCCAGCAGATACGCAGTATTTT. Translated: CASSPGLEPADTQYF.

The chain uses TRBV4-1 and TRBJ1-1; D remains unclear. The CDR3 runs 14 residues. Germline CDR1 reads MGHRA; CDR2 reads YSYEKL. V shed 3 bases and J shed 2 bases, with 10 bases lying between them. CDR3 sequence reads: CASSQVKGNTEAFF. The CDR3, as DNA: TGCGCCAGCAGCCAGGTCAAGGGAAACACTGAAGCTTTCTTT.

Regarding this clone: The same CDR3 can be traced to other DNA sequences in this sample. The rearrangement links TRBV10-3 to TRBJ2-2, with TRBD1 identical over 7 bases. Trimming cost V 2 bases and J 0 bases; bases outside gene matches: 0. This CDR3 region has 15 residues. Germline values: CDR1 ENHRY, CDR2 SYGVKD. CDR3 DNA: TGTGCCATCAGTGAGGGGACAGCGAACACCGGGGAGCTGTTTTTT. This encodes CAISEGTANTGELFF.

The gene calls are TRBV4-2 and TRBJ1-2; D is uncertain. Deletions cut 5 bases from V and 11 bases from J, with 15 bases between. Germline V CDR1 and CDR2: LGHNA, YNFKEQ. CDR3 length: 12 amino acids. CDR3 nucleotide sequence: TGTGCCAGCAGCTGGAATCGTATGGGGTACACCTTC. Translated, it gives CASSWNRMGYTF.

This clone was seen only once. This rearrangement joins TRBV28 to TRBJ2-7; D is uncertain. The CDR3 is 12 residues long. V lost 1 base and J lost 2, with 3 bases in between. CDR1 and CDR2 from the germline V gene are MDHEN and SYDVKM. As DNA, the CDR3 is TGTGCCAGCAGTTTATCCCCCTACGAGCAGTACTTC. It codes for CASSLSPYEQYF.

This clone was detected a few times. V and J are TRBV10-3 and TRBJ1-1, with a tentative D call TRBD1 (5 bases). Germline V gives CDR1 ENHRY, CDR2 SYGVKD. This CDR3 has 14 residues. V gave up 4 bases and J gave up 0 bases, with 9 bases separating them. CDR3 sequence: CAISGGRLNTEAFF. CDR3 DNA sequence: TGTGCCATCAGTGGGGGACGGTTGAACACTGAAGCTTTCTTT.

About this clone: Other DNA variants within this sample encode the same CDR3. V usage is TRBV27 and J usage is TRBJ2-6; D remains ambiguous. CDR1 is MNHEY, CDR2 SMNVEV, per germline (reference sequence). The length of the CDR3 is 14 residues. Trimming took off 3 bases at V and 0 bases at J, with 3 bases between the two ends. In DNA form, the CDR3 reads TGTGCCAGCAGTTTGAGCTCTGGGGCCAACGTCCTGACTTTC. This gives the protein CASSLSSGANVLTF.

A remark on this clone: The sample holds other DNA sequences that translate to the same CDR3. The chain uses TRBV9 and TRBJ1-2, with D unclear. The CDR3 runs 14 residues. V was clipped by 0 bases and J by 0 bases, with 6 bases between them. Germline V gene sequence: CDR1 SGDLS, CDR2 YYNGEE. The CDR3 nucleotides are TGTGCCAGCAGCGTAGCTGAAGCTAACTATGGCTACACCTTC. Amino acid sequence: CASSVAEANYGYTF.

The genes are TRBV5-1 and TRBJ2-7; D possibly corresponds to TRBD2 (5 bases). Between the trimmed V and J ends, which lost 4 bases and 5 bases, there was a span of 13 bases. The CDR3 contains 13 residues. Germline lookup yields CDR1 SGHRS and CDR2 YFSETQ. The CDR3 bases are TGCGCCAGCAGCCTCCGGGGAGAGCACGAGCAGTACTTC. It specifies CASSLRGEHEQYF. Full variable domain (missing parts from reference TRBV5-1 and TRBJ2-7): KAGVTQTPRYLIKTRGQQVTLSCSPISGHRSVSWYQQTPGQGLQFLFEYFSETQRNKGNFPGRFSGRQFSNSRSEMNVSTLELGDSALYLCASSLRGEHEQYFGPGTRLTVT.

The CDR3 region is CASSKGTGGIYEQYF. In nucleotides, the CDR3 is TGCGCCAGCAGCAAGGGGACAGGGGGTATCTACGAGCAGTACTTC. The chain is built from TRBV4-1 and TRBJ2-7, with 11 nucleotides matching TRBD1. The ends lost 5 bases at V and 3 bases at J; junction bases unmatched: 6. From germline, CDR1 is MGHRA and CDR2 YSYEKL. The CDR3 has 15 amino acids.

The chain uses TRBV28 and TRBJ2-7; D is uncertain. CDR1 MDHEN and CDR2 SYDVKM come from the germline V gene. V was cut by 5 bases and J by 4 bases, with 6 bases left in between. This CDR3 contains 11 residues. For the CDR3, the DNA is TGTGCCAGCAGTACCTGGTACGAGCAGTACTTC. This codes for CASSTWYEQYF. Combining the CDR3 with reference TRBV28 and TRBJ2-7 gives the whole variable domain DVKVTQSSRYLVKRTGEKVFLECVQDMDHENMFWYRQDPGLGLRLIYFSYDVKMKEKGDIPEGYSVSREKKERFSLILESASTNQTSMYLCASSTWYEQYFGPGTRLTVT.

The chain joins TRBV28 to TRBJ2-7, with 15 positions matching TRBD2. J lost 5 bases, V lost 6 bases, and 8 bases had no gene match. CDR3 size: 16 residues. Germline-derived CDR1 and CDR2 are MDHEN and SYDVKM. The CDR3, as DNA: TGTGCCAGCAGACAAGGACTAGCGGGGGGGCCCCACGAGCAGTACTTC. Protein: CASRQGLAGGPHEQYF.

This clone was recorded only once. J is TRBJ2-7 and V is TRBV11-2, with D hard to call. CDR1 and CDR2 (germline): SGHAT, FQNNGV. The CDR3 spans 16 residues. V dropped 2 bases and J dropped 0 bases, with 14 bases sitting between them. CDR3 loop: CASSLSVHTSSYEQYF. In DNA, the CDR3 is TGTGCCAGCAGCTTATCCGTCCACACCAGCTCCTACGAGCAGTACTTC.

The chain carries TRBV6-5 and TRBJ2-1; the match to TRBD2 covers 12 bases. Looked up from germline, CDR1 is MNHEY and CDR2 is SVGAGI. The CDR3 is 16 amino acids. V shed 4 bases and J 2 bases; nucleotides not matched to a gene: 3. The CDR3 DNA reads as TGTGCCAGCAGTTCGAGGACTAGCGGGACCTACAATGAGCAGTTCTTC. This encodes CASSSRTSGTYNEQFF.

J is TRBJ2-7 and V is TRBV6-5; perhaps D is TRBD1 or TRBD2 (5 bases each). Trimming left V 4 bases short and J 12 bases short, with 13 bases between. CDR1 is MNHEY and CDR2 is SVGAGI in the germline V gene. The CDR3 is 11 residues long. The CDR3, as DNA: TGTGCCAGCAGTTCGGGACGTGGATGGTACTTC. Its translation: CASSSGRGWYF.

This rearrangement joins TRBV30 to TRBJ1-2, with D unclear. This CDR3 has 12 residues. In germline, CDR1 is GTSNPN, CDR2 SVGIG (reference sequence). Between the trimmed V and J ends, which lost 1 base and 1 base, there was a span of 4 bases. DNA of the CDR3: TGTGCCTGGAGTGGTCTTAACTATGGCTACACCTTC. This encodes CAWSGLNYGYTF.

The chain recombines TRBV10-3 with TRBJ1-3, with unresolved D. This CDR3 comprises 14 residues. Per the germline V gene, CDR1 is ENHRY and CDR2 is SYGVKD. With 6 bases removed from V and 0 bases from J, the gap between germline ends came to 9 bases. CDR3 nucleotide sequence: TGTGCCATCAGCTCCATTAGCTCTGGAAACACCATATATTTT. It translates to CAISSISSGNTIYF.

V and J are TRBV9 and TRBJ1-2; D is uncertain. This CDR3 region has 14 residues. From germline, CDR1 is SGDLS and CDR2 YYNGEE. Trimming left V 6 bases short and J 4 bases short, with 16 bases between. The DNA for the CDR3 is TGTGCCAGCACCACTAGCCAGTTCTTCTATGGCTACACCTTC. Amino acid sequence: CASTTSQFFYGYTF. The variable domain in full, with the rest retrieved from reference TRBV9 and TRBJ1-2, is DSGVTQTPKHLITATGQRVTLRCSPRSGDLSVYWYQQSLDQGLQFLIQYYNGEERAKGNILERFSAQQFPDLHSELNLSSLELGDSALYFCASTTSQFFYGYTFGSGTRLTVV.

The V call is TRBV28, the J call TRBJ1-4, with 9 bases lining up with TRBD1. In germline, CDR1 is MDHEN, CDR2 SYDVKM. The J segment lost 7 bases and the V segment lost 9 bases, leaving 15 bases of the junction unmatched. The CDR3 consists of 16 residues. In DNA, the CDR3 is TGTGCCAGTAGGAGGGGGGACAGGGTCGGTGGTGAAAAACTGTTTTTT. This sequence encodes CASRRGDRVGGEKLFF.